The source of this TCR beta chain is a study of coeliac disease. Notes on the study in general: The authors considered this approach unsuitable for unbiased detection of gliadin-specific T cells. Control samples showed higher TRB and TRG clonality than intraepithelial and lamina propria samples in active celiac disease. TRB repertoires were largely private, with most amino acid sequences found in only one sample.

Measured with immunoSEQ multiplex PCR; TCRdb has only the in-frame clones, and not every one. The table shows about 2,400 clones, with approximately 59% occurring only once. A word on this clone: Antigen: not known.

Sample: intraepithelial lymphocytes from the gut. The receptor comes from a woman in her 70s with celiac disease on a gluten-free diet.

CDR3 region: CASSAHGTVSTGETQYF. The CDR3 nucleotides read TGTGCCAGCAGCGCCCACGGGACAGTGTCAACGGGGGAGACCCAGTACTTC. V is TRBV9 and J is TRBJ2-5; 7 nucleotides align to TRBD1. CDR3 length equals 17 residues. CDR1 and CDR2 (germline): SGDLS, YYNGEE. V was pared by 3 bases and J by 5 bases, with 16 bases of the junction left unmatched.